One and the same sample provided the 17 T cell receptor beta chains below, sequenced in a study of T cell repertoires in cytomegalovirus infection. TCRdb redid the calling of the reads with MiXCR, one entry per CDR3 protein. The table has approximately 250,000 distinct CDR3 sequences, approximately 6.7% seen once; the top ten hold around 6.5%. The source material was PBMCs. The receptors shown here come from a human donor in good health (CMV status not recorded). Some clones in this sample may be carry-over from other donors' samples.

This clonotype was observed at least ten times. This chain connects TRBV7-9 to TRBJ2-3; no clear D gene. V was trimmed by 2 bases and J by 10 bases, leaving 13 bases between them. The CDR3 has 13 amino acids. CDR1 is SEHNR, CDR2 FQNEAQ, per germline (reference sequence). The CDR3 DNA reads as TGTGCCAGCAGCTTAAGGACCGAAGGTGCGCAGTATTTT. Protein product: CASSLRTEGAQYF. The entire variable domain, with the rest obtained from reference TRBV7-9 and TRBJ2-3, is as follows: DTGVSQNPRHKITKRGQNVTFRCDPISEHNRLYWYRQTLGQGPEFLTYFQNEAQLEKSRLLSDRFSAERPKGSFSTLEIQRTEQGDSAMYLCASSLRTEGAQYFGPGTRLTVL.

This clonotype has ten or more counts. The chain is built from TRBV20-1 and TRBJ2-5; D uncertain. V lost 6 bases and J lost 2, with 16 bases in between. Germline V gene sequence: CDR1 DFQATT, CDR2 SNEGSKA (reference sequence). The CDR3 runs to 14 residues. The CDR3 nucleotides are TGCAGTGCAAACGACCCGGCTTGGCAAGAGACCCAGTACTTC. This codes for CSANDPAWQETQYF.

The chain has TRBV20-1 and TRBJ1-1; weak D call: TRBD1 (6 bases). In germline, CDR1 is DFQATT, CDR2 SNEGSKA (reference sequence). V lost 2 bases to trimming and J lost 0 bases, with 13 bases between them. The CDR3 has 15 residues. The CDR3 nucleotides are TGCAGTGCTAGACCTCCACGGACAGTGAACACTGAAGCTTTCTTT. Its translation: CSARPPRTVNTEAFF.

This clonotype occurred many times. This chain joins TRBV6-2 or TRBV6-3 and TRBJ1-5; TRBD1 matches 7 bases. Germline loops: CDR1 MNHEY, CDR2 SVGEGT. J gave up 3 bases and V 6 bases, and 11 bases lay outside the gene matches. CDR3 size: 16 residues. Here the CDR3 reads CASSRLGTVLNQPQHF. DNA of the CDR3: TGTGCCAGCAGCCGACTAGGGACAGTCCTCAATCAGCCCCAGCATTTT.

In its sample, this clonotype was seen many times. Here the CDR3 DNA reads TGCAGCGTTGGGGTCGAAGGGACAGGGGATCAGCCCCAGCATTTT. This encodes CSVGVEGTGDQPQHF. This chain links TRBV29-1 with TRBJ1-5, with 10 bases identical to TRBD1. The CDR3 contains 15 residues. Germline V gene lookup returns CDR1 SQVTM and CDR2 ANQGSEA. The V gene end was trimmed by 4 bases and the J gene end by 5 bases; junction bases not matched to a gene: 8. The whole variable domain, filled in from reference TRBV29-1 and TRBJ1-5, reads SAVISQKPSRDICQRGTSLTIQCQVDSQVTMMFWYRQQPGQSLTLIATANQGSEATYESGFVIDKFPISRPNLTFSTLTVSNMSPEDSSIYLCSVGVEGTGDQPQHFGDGTRLSIL.

The chain combines TRBV20-1 with TRBJ2-1; 7 nucleotides align to TRBD2. V was clipped by 3 bases and J by 4 bases; unmatched bases: 6. This CDR3 has 14 amino acids. Germline CDR1 is DFQATT and CDR2 is SNEGSKA (reference sequence). CDR3 region: CSASGLAVYNEQFF. CDR3 in DNA: TGCAGTGCTAGCGGGCTAGCGGTTTACAATGAGCAGTTCTTC.

Only one count was recorded for this clonotype. The gene calls are TRBV20-1 and TRBJ1-2, with a tentative D call TRBD1 (6 bases). Per germline, CDR1 DFQATT and CDR2 SNEGSKA (reference sequence). This CDR3 is built from 14 residues. V was pared by 0 bases and J by 2 bases, with 10 bases between. For the CDR3, the DNA is TGCAGTGCTAGAGATTTAACAGGGAACTATGGCTACACCTTC. Its translation: CSARDLTGNYGYTF.

The rearrangement joins TRBV29-1 to TRBJ2-7, with D maybe TRBD1 (6 bases). The V and J ends lost 1 base and 5 bases respectively, with 9 bases between them. The CDR3 is 12 amino acids. CDR1 SQVTM and CDR2 ANQGSEA come from the germline V gene. The CDR3 is CSVEGQEDEQYF. In DNA, the CDR3 is TGCAGCGTTGAAGGACAGGAGGACGAGCAGTACTTC.

The sample holds many counts of this clonotype. The chain recombines TRBV28 with TRBJ2-7; D uncertain. Trimming took off 3 bases at V and 0 bases at J, with 6 bases between the two ends. The CDR3 has 13 residues. CDR1 and CDR2 from the germline V gene are MDHEN and SYDVKM. The CDR3 loop reads CASSLQPSYEQYF. In nucleotides, the CDR3 is TGTGCCAGCAGTTTGCAGCCCTCCTACGAGCAGTACTTC.

This clonotype has ten or more counts. V and J are TRBV7-2 and TRBJ1-6, with D unclear. Germline lookup yields CDR1 SGHTA and CDR2 FQGNSA. This CDR3 is 16 amino acids long. V was pared by 1 base and J by 3 bases, with 10 bases between. Here the CDR3 DNA reads TGTGCCAGCAGCTTAGAAGGGTCGGTCTATAATTCACCCCTCCACTTT. Amino acid sequence: CASSLEGSVYNSPLHF. Full variable domain (remainder filled in from reference TRBV7-2 and TRBJ1-6): GAGVSQSPSNKVTEKGKDVELRCDPISGHTALYWYRQSLGQGLEFLIYFQGNSAPDKSGLPSDRFSAERTGGSVSTLTIQRTQQEDSAVYLCASSLEGSVYNSPLHFGNGTRLTVT.

This clonotype was seen at least ten times. This chain connects TRBV19 to TRBJ2-5; 11 nucleotides agree with TRBD2. This CDR3 region has 17 residues. V gave up 3 bases and J gave up 2 bases; unmatched junction bases: 8. Germline loops: CDR1 LNHDA, CDR2 SQIVND (reference sequence). CDR3 sequence (DNA): TGTGCCAGTAGTATGCTAGCGGGGGGAATGTTGCAAGAGACCCAGTACTTC. It yields the protein CASSMLAGGMLQETQYF.

This clonotype was observed at least ten times. The chain couples TRBV20-1 to TRBJ2-7; the match to TRBD2 covers 7 bases. CDR3 length equals 14 residues. V lost 6 bases, J lost 0 bases, and 8 bases stayed unmatched. Germline-derived CDR1 and CDR2 are DFQATT and SNEGSKA (reference sequence). The CDR3 DNA is TGCAGTGCACCTACTAGCGTCAGCTCCTACGAGCAGTACTTC. Translating gives CSAPTSVSSYEQYF.

This clonotype was seen ten or more times. This chain uses TRBV24-1 with TRBJ1-1; perhaps TRBD1 as D (5 bases). The CDR3 has 11 residues. Trimming took off 8 bases at V and 11 bases at J, with 14 bases between the two ends. Germline loops: CDR1 KGHDR, CDR2 SFDVKD. The CDR3 spells CATIFGTQAFF. DNA of the CDR3: TGTGCCACCATTTTCGGGACCCAGGCTTTCTTT.

This clonotype was recorded at least ten times. The J gene is TRBJ1-2, the V gene TRBV4-1; no clear D gene. The V gene lost 0 bases and the J gene lost 5 bases, with 7 bases spanning the gap. The germline CDR1 and CDR2 sequences are MGHRA and YSYEKL. This CDR3 is 13 amino acids long. This CDR3 is CASSQDIQYGYTF. Written as DNA, the CDR3 is TGCGCCAGCAGCCAAGATATTCAATATGGCTACACCTTC.

The chain is built from TRBV9 and TRBJ2-1, with 10 bases lining up with TRBD2. Losses at the gene ends were 2 bases for V and 9 bases for J; bases not matched to a gene: 14. CDR3 length: 17 amino acids. In germline, CDR1 is SGDLS, CDR2 YYNGEE. CDR3 bases: TGTGCCAGCAGCGTGGGATCTAGCGGGGGCCCCCGCACTGAGCAGTTCTTC. Its protein is CASSVGSSGGPRTEQFF.

This clonotype has ten or more counts. The rearrangement links TRBV6-5 to TRBJ2-5; TRBD1 matches 9 bases. Trimming removed 2 bases from V and 3 bases from J; junction bases left unmatched: 10. The CDR3 covers 17 residues. The germline CDR1 and CDR2 sequences are MNHEY and SVGAGI. This chain's CDR3 is CASSYARDRVEEETQYF. CDR3 bases: TGTGCCAGCAGTTACGCGCGGGACAGGGTAGAGGAAGAGACCCAGTACTTC.

This clonotype was detected many times. This chain joins TRBV7-2 and TRBJ2-1; D unresolved. Germline V gene lookup returns CDR1 SGHTA and CDR2 FQGNSA. The CDR3 has 15 residues. The V and J ends lost 1 base and 8 bases respectively, with 15 bases between them. This chain's CDR3 is CASSLGAGPLDEQFF. CDR3 sequence (DNA): TGTGCCAGCAGCTTAGGCGCCGGGCCCCTGGATGAGCAGTTCTTC.